In its sample, the clone carrying this T cell receptor (beta chain) was seen a few times. Its antigen is currently unknown. Trimming removed 4 bases from V and 0 bases from J, with 7 bases in between. The CDR3 is 15 amino acids. From germline, CDR1 is LNHDA and CDR2 SQIVND (reference sequence). This sample was included in a study of T cells after yellow fever vaccination. Study context: Some fractions had low cell numbers, and these were prepared with SMART-Seq v4 Ultra Low Input.

Each CDR3 protein gets one entry after TCRdb re-called the 5' RACE reads with MiXCR. The sample consists of 310,000 or so distinct CDR3 sequences, around 7.3% of them appearing once. Regarding the study as a whole: Only a minor proportion of clonotypes was detected across both CD4 and CD8 compartments.

The sample consisted of PBMCs, taken approximately 40 days after the first yellow fever vaccination. The origin of this receptor is a man younger than 35 who received the YFV17D yellow fever vaccine. V and J are TRBV19 and TRBJ1-6; D uncertain. CDR3 DNA: TGTGCCAGTAGTAGATGGAGCTCCTATAATTCACCCCTCCACTTT. It codes for CASSRWSSYNSPLHF. Using reference TRBV19 and TRBJ1-6 for the parts outside the CDR3, the full variable domain is DGGITQSPKYLFRKEGQNVTLSCEQNLNHDAMYWYRQDPGQGLRLIYYSQIVNDFQKGDIAEGYSVSREKKESFPLTVTSAQKNPTAFYLCASSRWSSYNSPLHFGNGTRLTVT.